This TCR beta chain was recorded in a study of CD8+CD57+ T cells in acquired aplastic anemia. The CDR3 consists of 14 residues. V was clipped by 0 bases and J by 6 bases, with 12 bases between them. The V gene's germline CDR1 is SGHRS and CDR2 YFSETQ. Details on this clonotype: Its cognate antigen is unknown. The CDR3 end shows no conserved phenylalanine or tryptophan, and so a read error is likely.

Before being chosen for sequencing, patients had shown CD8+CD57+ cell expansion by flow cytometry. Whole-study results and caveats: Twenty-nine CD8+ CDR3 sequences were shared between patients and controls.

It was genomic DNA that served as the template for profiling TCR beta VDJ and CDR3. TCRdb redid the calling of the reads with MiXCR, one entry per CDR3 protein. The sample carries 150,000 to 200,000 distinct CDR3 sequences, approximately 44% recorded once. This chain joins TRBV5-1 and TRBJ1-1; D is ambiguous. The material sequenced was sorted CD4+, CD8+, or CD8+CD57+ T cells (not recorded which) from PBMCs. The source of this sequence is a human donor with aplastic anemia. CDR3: CASSLAPLESEAFY. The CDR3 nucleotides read TGCGCCAGCAGCTTGGCGCCCCTGGAATCTGAAGCTTTCTAT.